The text below deals with one T cell receptor beta chain. Its recognized antigen is unknown. No qualities accompany the bases; no much larger clone lies one base away. This entry is derived from a study of CD8 T cells in ankylosing spondylitis (dated by TCRdb to 2015 to 2018). Regarding the research as a whole: The study profiled T cell receptor beta repertoires in healthy donors and ankylosing spondylitis patients to find disease-linked TCR variants. Peripheral blood samples were taken, and synovial fluid was additionally collected from ankylosing spondylitis patients. The full study cohort was made up of about 25 ankylosing spondylitis patients and 108 healthy donors. Here is what the overall study found, with its caveats: In peripheral blood, the disease-linked clones were found at relatively low frequencies and had a CD8+ phenotype. Blood from ankylosing spondylitis patients appeared to be characterized by a TCR beta motif made up of fewer than ten highly homologous amino acid variants. Some TCR beta motif variants had previously been reported in synovial fluid and blood of reactive arthritis patients, which suggested common disease-initiation mechanisms. Significant enrichment of the disease-linked clones was reported in matched synovial fluid samples from ankylosing spondylitis patients.

TCRdb shows the sequencer as Illumina HiSeq 2500. Quantitative 5'-RACE with molecular barcodes was the method used to prepare the TCR beta libraries. As for how the authors treated the data: A new computational method, built on a probabilistic model of VDJ rearrangement, was used to identify disease-linked TCR variants. In-frame beta chains were kept once TCRdb had trimmed the public reads at Q25 with fastp and called clones with MiXCR. Rows merge per CDR3 protein into single entries with the most common DNA and genes. These V and J calls originate from TCRdb's pipeline instead of the authors' own analysis. The sample table contains about 240,000 distinct CDR3 sequences; only one count was recorded for roughly 8.6% of them. The ten largest clonotypes hold under 7.5% of the sample. The CDR3 runs 15 residues from the cysteine to the phenylalanine. The entry retains the CDR3 DNA only, 45 bases that are in frame from base 1. V is pared back by 6 bases and J by 2 bases, with 19 bases lying between the germline termini. CDR1 DFQATT and CDR2 SNEGSKA are derived from the germline V gene (reference sequence).

The specimen sequenced was blood, either unsorted or a sorted T cell fraction (not recorded which). The chain links TRBV20-1 with TRBJ1-1; the D segment cannot be called with confidence. This clonotype originated in a male donor with ankylosing spondylitis or in good health (not recorded which). The CDR3 is CSASLHTRANTEAFF. The DNA sequence reads TGCAGTGCCTCCCTCCACACACGGGCAAACACTGAAGCTTTCTTT.